One and the same sample provided the 25 T cell receptor beta chains below, sequenced in a study of long-term antiretroviral therapy in people with HIV. An immunoSEQ assay, version v3.0, was performed at survey level. Here immunoSEQ multiplex PCR was the method, and the copy in TCRdb shows in-frame clones only, minus some. The data contain some 30,000 clones, 94% of them seen just once; the ten biggest clones take up less than 3%. Specimen: unsorted PBMCs, collected approximately 7.1 years after starting antiretroviral therapy. The receptors come from a man aged 45-65 years with HIV.

The CDR3 DNA is TGTGCCAGCAGCCTCATAGGACAGGGTGACACTGAAGCTTTCTTT. Its protein product is CASSLIGQGDTEAFF. This chain joins TRBV27 and TRBJ1-1; 8 positions match TRBD1. The CDR3 loop spans 15 amino acids. The germline V gene encodes CDR1 MNHEY and CDR2 SMNVEV (reference sequence). V shed 6 bases and J 3 bases; nucleotides not matched to a gene: 9.

This chain connects TRBV5-1 to TRBJ2-7; TRBD1 aligns across 9 bases. This CDR3 is built from 15 residues. The V and J ends lost 0 bases and 3 bases, in that order; junction bases with no gene match: 4. Germline V gene data show CDR1 as SGHRS and CDR2 as YFSETQ. CDR3: CASSLAGQGFYEQYF. As DNA, the CDR3 is TGCGCCAGCAGCTTGGCGGGACAGGGTTTCTACGAGCAGTACTTC.

J is TRBJ2-3 and V is TRBV4-2; 8 bases are shared with TRBD2. After removal of 1 base from V and 5 bases from J, the junction contained 5 bases not matched to a gene. This CDR3 contains 15 residues. Germline V gives CDR1 LGHNA, CDR2 YNFKEQ. The DNA for the CDR3 is TGTGCCAGCAGCCAAGCGGGGGGGCCGGGAGATACGCAGTATTTT. Protein product: CASSQAGGPGDTQYF.

This clone appeared a single time. The J gene is TRBJ1-5, the V gene TRBV28; 8 bases line up with TRBD1. Germline-derived CDR1 and CDR2 are MDHEN and SYDVKM. The CDR3 consists of 13 residues. V trimming: 8 bases; J trimming: 3 bases; junction bases outside the gene matches: 3. The CDR3 DNA is TGTGCCAGCGAGGACAGGGTCAATCAGCCCCAGCATTTT. This translates into CASEDRVNQPQHF.

This chain links TRBV4-1 with TRBJ1-2; a possible D gene is TRBD1 (6 bases). Trimming shortened V by 3 bases and J by 1 base, and 12 bases separated the two germline ends. This CDR3 is built from 15 residues. CDR1 is MGHRA and CDR2 is YSYEKL in the germline V gene. The DNA of the CDR3 is TGCGCCAGCAGCCAGCTGGGGGGCAGTAACTATGGCTACACCTTC. It yields the protein CASSQLGGSNYGYTF.

On this clone: A junction boundary mismatches the germline segment, possibly from a read error. The V call is TRBV10-3, the J call TRBJ2-1; 7 bases line up with TRBD2. The CDR3 has 13 residues. From germline, CDR1 is ENHRY and CDR2 SYGVKD. DNA for the CDR3: TGTGCCATCAGTGAGCCGGGAGGCGGGGCGCTGATCTTC. This encodes CAISEPGGGALIF.

This clone appeared once. The chain recombines TRBV15 with TRBJ2-7; 12 positions match TRBD1. This CDR3 comprises 15 residues. V lost 4 bases, J lost 6 bases, and 7 bases stayed unmatched. Per germline, CDR1 LNHNV and CDR2 YYDKDF (reference sequence). In DNA, the CDR3 is TGTGCCACCAGCATAACCCGGGACAGGGGGCCCGAGCAGTACTTC. Translating gives CATSITRDRGPEQYF.

This chain uses TRBV27 with TRBJ1-2; D may be TRBD1 (6 bases). Germline V CDR1 and CDR2: MNHEY, SMNVEV (reference sequence). The V end was cut by 6 bases, the J end by 0 bases, with 20 bases between. The CDR3 extends over 17 amino acids. Here the CDR3 reads CASRTLGGALPNYGYTF. CDR3 coding DNA: TGTGCCAGCAGAACCCTCGGGGGCGCGTTACCTAACTATGGCTACACCTTC.

The chain couples TRBV7-8 to TRBJ1-1; no clear D. CDR1 is SGHVS, CDR2 FQNEAQ, per germline. The CDR3 spans 14 residues. Trimming stripped 0 bases from V and 2 bases from J, with 7 bases between. The CDR3 protein is CASSLAAANTEAFF. The CDR3 coding sequence is TGTGCCAGCAGCTTAGCGGCAGCCAACACTGAAGCTTTCTTT.

The rearrangement uses TRBV29-1 and TRBJ2-2, with TRBD1 matching over 8 bases. Germline lookup yields CDR1 SQVTM and CDR2 ANQGSEA. The CDR3 is 15 amino acids. V gave up 4 bases and J gave up 5 bases; unmatched junction bases: 9. In DNA form, the CDR3 reads TGCAGCGTTGGAATGGGCAGGGGGCGTACCGGGGAGCTGTTTTTT. Its translation: CSVGMGRGRTGELFF.

The rearrangement joins TRBV7-9 to TRBJ1-3; D gene ambiguous. This CDR3 is 15 amino acids long. Trimming took off 4 bases at V and 4 bases at J, with 14 bases between the two ends. Germline loops: CDR1 SEHNR, CDR2 FQNEAQ (reference sequence). The CDR3 spells CASSSTLSSGNTIYF. In DNA, the CDR3 is TGTGCCAGCAGCTCGACCCTCTCCTCCGGAAACACCATATATTTT.

Concerning this clone itself: This CDR3 is also generated by other DNA sequences in the sample. The chain is built from TRBV28 and TRBJ1-2; D is unresolved. V dropped 6 bases and J dropped 4 bases, with 15 bases sitting between them. The CDR3 has 14 amino acids. Germline loops: CDR1 MDHEN, CDR2 SYDVKM. The CDR3 DNA reads TGTGCCAGCAGCTTAGCGGGAGGGTCCTATGGCTACACCTTC. It is translated as CASSLAGGSYGYTF.

The chain has TRBV10-3 and TRBJ2-7; 9 bases line up with TRBD1. CDR3 length: 14 residues. The V gene end was trimmed by 6 bases and the J gene end by 4 bases; junction bases not matched to a gene: 7. The germline gives CDR1 ENHRY, CDR2 SYGVKD. The CDR3 reads CAISPGTGIYEQYF. The CDR3, as DNA: TGTGCCATCAGCCCCGGGACAGGGATTTACGAGCAGTACTTC.

CDR3 DNA: TGTGCCAGCAGCTTTTCGCTCGGGGTGATAAACACCATATATTTT. This encodes CASSFSLGVINTIYF. The V and J genes are TRBV7-2 and TRBJ1-3; no firm D call. There are 15 residues in the CDR3. Germline assignment: CDR1 SGHTA and CDR2 FQGNSA. Trimming took off 3 bases at V and 6 bases at J, with 15 bases between the two ends.

The chain combines TRBV7-2 with TRBJ1-4; D call uncertain. This CDR3 region has 15 residues. Trimming pared 5 bases from V and 5 bases from J, leaving 15 bases between. CDR1 and CDR2 from the germline V gene are SGHTA and FQGNSA. CDR3 region: CASSPAGSGNEKLFF. The CDR3 bases are TGTGCCAGCAGCCCAGCAGGTTCAGGAAATGAAAAACTGTTTTTT.

This chain joins TRBV6-1 and TRBJ1-1; the match to TRBD1 covers 7 bases. Trimming cost V 6 bases and J 5 bases; bases outside gene matches: 3. CDR1 is MNHNS, CDR2 SASEGT, per germline. The CDR3 has 12 residues. The CDR3 is CASRAGGTEAFF. CDR3 sequence (DNA): TGTGCCAGCAGGGCAGGGGGAACTGAAGCTTTCTTT.

J is TRBJ2-1 and V is TRBV28, with TRBD2 matching over 7 bases. Germline loops: CDR1 MDHEN, CDR2 SYDVKM. The CDR3 length is 12 residues. The ends lost 6 bases at V and 4 bases at J; junction bases unmatched: 0. CDR3 sequence: CASSGGYNEQFF. The CDR3 region has the DNA TGTGCCAGCAGCGGGGGGTACAATGAGCAGTTCTTC. The full variable domain, its missing parts supplied by reference TRBV28 and TRBJ2-1, is DVKVTQSSRYLVKRTGEKVFLECVQDMDHENMFWYRQDPGLGLRLIYFSYDVKMKEKGDIPEGYSVSREKKERFSLILESASTNQTSMYLCASSGGYNEQFFGPGTRLTVL.

The V and J genes are TRBV6-5 and TRBJ2-5; a possible D gene is TRBD2 (5 bases). Germline assignment: CDR1 MNHEY and CDR2 SVGAGI. The germline V and J ends were trimmed by 7 bases and 5 bases, with 14 bases remaining between them. The CDR3 contains 13 residues. The CDR3 spells CASTLRRGETQYF. The DNA for the CDR3 is TGTGCCAGCACCCTACGGCGAGGGGAGACCCAGTACTTC.

This clone was counted only a few times. This chain links TRBV5-4 with TRBJ1-1; TRBD1 matches at 8 bases. The ends lost 4 bases at V and 5 bases at J; junction bases unmatched: 10. The CDR3 spans 15 residues. The germline V gene encodes CDR1 SGHNT and CDR2 YYREEE (reference sequence). CDR3 sequence: CASSQGQGSKTEAFF. CDR3 in DNA: TGTGCCAGCAGCCAAGGACAGGGTAGTAAAACTGAAGCTTTCTTT.

The chain is built from TRBV7-3 and TRBJ2-3, with 11 bases identical to TRBD2. J lost 2 bases, V lost 5 bases, and 3 bases had no gene match. The CDR3 sequence is 15 residues long. Germline V gene sequence: CDR1 SGHTA, CDR2 FQGTGA. CDR3 in DNA: TGTGCCAGCAGCCCGACTAGCGGGGTCACAGATACGCAGTATTTT. Translation gives CASSPTSGVTDTQYF.

This sequence joins TRBV29-1 and TRBJ2-7; 8 bases are a match to TRBD1. CDR3 length: 12 amino acids. The germline gives CDR1 SQVTM, CDR2 ANQGSEA. V lost 4 bases, J lost 4 bases, and 3 bases stayed unmatched. The CDR3 DNA follows: TGCAGCGTTGTTGGACAGGGTTACGAGCAGTACTTC. This encodes CSVVGQGYEQYF.

The chain carries TRBV19 and TRBJ2-5; 8 nucleotides line up with TRBD1. CDR1 and CDR2 (germline): LNHDA, SQIVND (reference sequence). This CDR3 region has 15 residues. The ends lost 5 bases at V and 3 bases at J; junction bases unmatched: 8. The chain's CDR3 is CASSLQGGVEETQYF. CDR3 DNA: TGTGCCAGTAGTTTACAGGGGGGTGTCGAAGAGACCCAGTACTTC.

This chain connects TRBV19 to TRBJ1-1, with D maybe TRBD1 (6 bases). This CDR3 is 14 amino acids long. V dropped 5 bases and J dropped 4 bases, with 14 bases sitting between them. Germline CDR1 LNHDA, CDR2 SQIVND (reference sequence). The CDR3 DNA sequence: TGTGCCAGTAGTTCGGACAGCTATGCCACTGAAGCTTTCTTT. Residues: CASSSDSYATEAFF. Filled out from reference TRBV19 and TRBJ1-1, the complete variable domain reads DGGITQSPKYLFRKEGQNVTLSCEQNLNHDAMYWYRQDPGQGLRLIYYSQIVNDFQKGDIAEGYSVSREKKESFPLTVTSAQKNPTAFYLCASSSDSYATEAFFGQGTRLTVV.

The chain couples TRBV23-1 to TRBJ2-7; TRBD1 might be the D (6 bases). TRBV23-1 is labeled an ORF, and its function is uncertain. The CDR3 sequence is 16 residues long. Trimming pared 0 bases from V and 1 base from J, leaving 13 bases between. The CDR3 sequence: CASSQSPWGHSYEQYF. CDR3 sequence (DNA): TGCGCCAGCAGTCAATCCCCTTGGGGACATTCCTACGAGCAGTACTTC.

The V and J genes are TRBV4-3 and TRBJ1-2; D remains ambiguous. The CDR3 length is 14 residues. V dropped 0 bases and J dropped 3 bases, with 8 bases sitting between them. Germline V gene data show CDR1 as LGHNA and CDR2 as YSLEER. CDR3 sequence (DNA): TGCGCCAGCAGCCAAGAAGCCTCGGACTATGGCTACACCTTC. The encoded protein is CASSQEASDYGYTF.